The sample holds a few counts of the clone carrying this T cell receptor beta chain. This record belongs to a study of human T cells and chemical hapten exposure. From the RACE reads, TCRdb called clonotypes with MiXCR, one entry per CDR3 protein. The sample has roughly 82,000 distinct CDR3 sequences, about an eighth seen once. The time point is: patch test 1, 2 weeks after DPC sensitization. Indicated treatment: therapeutic diphenylcyclopropenone sensitization with weekly scalp DPC. Source: whole blood, taken in connection with sensitization to the hapten diphenylcyclopropenone (DPC). This receptor was obtained from a woman in her fifties or sixties with alopecia areata. Some clones in this sample may be carry-over from other donors' samples.

This chain's CDR3 is CASSVESQKTGELFF. CDR3 DNA sequence: TGTGCCAGCAGCGTAGAATCACAAAAGACCGGGGAGCTGTTTTTT. The chain carries TRBV9 and TRBJ2-2; D is ambiguous. The CDR3 has 15 residues. Germline-derived CDR1 and CDR2 are SGDLS and YYNGEE. The ends were cut back, 0 bases at V and 5 bases at J, with 11 bases in the middle.